These 28 T cell receptor beta chains share one sample of origin, sequenced in a study of identical twins (TCRdb year 2016). Receptors were amplified or captured by 5' RACE. Sequencing relied on an Illumina HiSeq 2000. TCRdb reran the public reads through fastp at Q25 and MiXCR, keeping productive beta chains. CDR3 protein duplicates are merged, each entry listing the most common genes and DNA. For this sample the table gives approximately 1.8 million distinct CDR3 sequences, of which about 31% were detected only once. The biggest ten clones account for 0.25% to 0.3% of the sample. What was sequenced was cord blood. Every receptor here comes from a newborn girl in good health.

V is TRBV9 and J is TRBJ2-5; 7 bases are a match to TRBD1. The J call may be wrong; the DNA end is better matched by TRBJ2-7. The CDR3 runs to 12 residues. The germline V gene has CDR1 SGDLS and CDR2 YYNGEE. CDR3 bases: TGTGCCAGCAGCGAAGACAGGGCCGAGCAGTACTTC. Translated, it gives CASSEDRAEQYF.

The chain recombines TRBV7-8 with TRBJ1-2, with D possibly TRBD1 on 5 matching bases. The CDR3 length is 14 residues. Germline CDR1 and CDR2: SGHVS and FQNEAQ. Trimming left V 2 bases short and J 3 bases short, with 10 bases between. The CDR3 nucleotides are TGTGCCAGCAGCTTAAGTGTCAGGGACTATGGCTACACCTTC. Translating gives CASSLSVRDYGYTF.

This clonotype has only a few counts. The chain links TRBV29-1 to TRBJ2-5; 8 bases line up with TRBD1. The trim removed 6 bases at V and 3 bases at J, leaving 6 bases unmatched. The germline CDR1 and CDR2 sequences are SQVTM and ANQGSEA. The CDR3 is 13 amino acids. In DNA form, the CDR3 reads TGCAGCGTCGGACAGGGCGGAAAAGAGACCCAGTACTTC. Its translation: CSVGQGGKETQYF. The variable domain in full, with the rest retrieved from reference TRBV29-1 and TRBJ2-5, is SAVISQKPSRDICQRGTSLTIQCQVDSQVTMMFWYRQQPGQSLTLIATANQGSEATYESGFVIDKFPISRPNLTFSTLTVSNMSPEDSSIYLCSVGQGGKETQYFGPGTRLLVL.

The gene calls are TRBV12-3 or TRBV12-4 and TRBJ2-1, with 9 bases that match TRBD2. V shed 1 base, J shed 9 bases, and the junction held 7 bases outside the gene matches. The CDR3 has 15 residues. The CDR3 sequence is CASSLVIAGGSEQFF. In DNA, the CDR3 is TGTGCCAGCAGTTTAGTGATCGCGGGAGGGAGTGAGCAGTTCTTC.

This clonotype has at least ten counts. The chain recombines TRBV7-2 with TRBJ2-3; unclear D gene. The V end lost 2 bases, the J end lost 2 bases, and 8 bases lay between the germline ends. The CDR3 length is 14 residues. CDR1 is SGHTA, CDR2 FQGNSA, per germline. CDR3 loop: CASSLTTYTDTQYF. CDR3 nucleotides: TGTGCCAGCAGCTTAACTACCTACACAGATACGCAGTATTTT.

Of note for this clonotype: One end of the junction does not line up with germline, which may come from a read error. V gene TRBV20-1 combines with J gene TRBJ1-5; no clear D gene. The germline gives CDR1 DFQATT, CDR2 SNEGSKA (reference sequence). CDR3 length: 14 amino acids. The chain's CDR3 is CSARGTVSNQPRHF. CDR3 nucleotides: TGCAGTGCTAGAGGCACAGTTAGCAATCAGCCCCGGCATTTT.

V gene TRBV20-1 combines with J gene TRBJ2-3; 8 bases map to TRBD2. The CDR3 totals 16 residues. Unmatched junction bases numbered 13, after V lost 1 base and J lost 7 bases. Looked up from germline, CDR1 is DFQATT and CDR2 is SNEGSKA (reference sequence). The chain's CDR3 is CSARGREGLPLHTQYF. CDR3 in DNA: TGCAGTGCTAGAGGCCGGGAGGGCCTCCCTCTTCATACGCAGTATTTT.

V is TRBV9 and J is TRBJ2-5, with D perhaps TRBD1 (6 bases). The CDR3 spans 15 residues. V gave up 0 bases and J gave up 4 bases, with 13 bases separating them. Germline V lookup: CDR1 SGDLS, CDR2 YYNGEE. CDR3 in amino acids: CASSVAPGELETQYF. In DNA form, the CDR3 reads TGTGCCAGCAGCGTAGCGCCAGGGGAGTTAGAGACCCAGTACTTC.

As to this clonotype: A read error may explain this, as a much larger clone is one base away. This sequence joins TRBV5-4 and TRBJ2-1, with D unclear. Trimming shortened V by 5 bases and J by 7 bases, and 16 bases separated the two germline ends. Germline V CDR1 and CDR2: SGHNT, YYREEE (reference sequence). This CDR3 is 14 amino acids long. This CDR3 is CASRSESTPNEQFF. Here the CDR3 DNA reads TGTGCCAGCAGAAGCGAATCGACCCCAAATGAGCAGTTCTTC.

V and J are TRBV6-5 and TRBJ2-1, with 8 bases identical to TRBD1. With V trimmed by 7 bases and J by 4 bases, 9 bases remained unmatched. The CDR3 runs to 15 residues. Germline V gives CDR1 MNHEY, CDR2 SVGAGI. CDR3 coding DNA: TGTGCCAGCACCTCCGACAGGGGACAATACAATGAGCAGTTCTTC. It is translated as CASTSDRGQYNEQFF.

This clonotype came up many times. The chain employs TRBV29-1 and TRBJ2-7; D may be TRBD1 (5 bases). CDR3 length: 13 amino acids. Germline V lookup: CDR1 SQVTM, CDR2 ANQGSEA. Trimming stripped 4 bases from V and 2 bases from J, with 12 bases between. As DNA, the CDR3 is TGCAGCGTTGTGCTCAGGGAAACCTACGAGCAGTACTTC. Its translation is CSVVLRETYEQYF.

The V call is TRBV5-1, the J call TRBJ2-1; tentative D call: TRBD1 (5 bases). This CDR3 has 12 amino acids. CDR1 is SGHRS, CDR2 YFSETQ, per germline. The V and J ends lost 5 bases and 8 bases respectively, with 11 bases between them. CDR3 coding DNA: TGCGCCAGCAGGGGTCAAGGGGATGAGCAGTTCTTC. It specifies CASRGQGDEQFF. The entire variable domain, with the rest obtained from reference TRBV5-1 and TRBJ2-1, is as follows: KAGVTQTPRYLIKTRGQQVTLSCSPISGHRSVSWYQQTPGQGLQFLFEYFSETQRNKGNFPGRFSGRQFSNSRSEMNVSTLELGDSALYLCASRGQGDEQFFGPGTRLTVL.

As concerns this clonotype: Relative to the germline gene, one junction end is altered; a read error may explain this. V and J are TRBV20-1 and TRBJ2-7; TRBD1 is a possible D gene (5 bases). The CDR3 covers 16 residues. The germline V gene has CDR1 DFQATT and CDR2 SNEGSKA (reference sequence). CDR3 residues: CSAGDLGRSPSYEQYF. CDR3 bases: TGCAGTGCTGGAGATTTGGGGCGGTCCCCCTCCTACGAGCAGTACTTC.

In this sample, this clonotype turned up many times. The chain couples TRBV12-3 or TRBV12-4 to TRBJ2-1; 7 positions agree with TRBD1. J gave up 3 bases and V 5 bases, and 7 bases lay outside the gene matches. The CDR3 is 15 amino acids. In DNA, the CDR3 is TGTGCCAGCAGTCTCCGACAGGGTTACTACAATGAGCAGTTCTTC. This encodes CASSLRQGYYNEQFF.

The table lists this clonotype with a few counts. The V and J genes are TRBV6-5 and TRBJ1-2; D gene unclear. Germline loops: CDR1 MNHEY, CDR2 SVGAGI. This CDR3 spans 14 amino acids. V lost 6 bases to trimming and J lost 7 bases, with 18 bases between them. The CDR3 DNA reads as TGTGCCAGCAGACGACTCGGGTTTTCGCCTGGCTACACCTTC. It encodes CASRRLGFSPGYTF.

The table lists this clonotype with a count of one. J is TRBJ1-2 and V is TRBV10-3, with a tentative D call TRBD1 (5 bases). Trimming cost V 7 bases and J 3 bases, with 12 bases left between them. This CDR3 contains 13 residues. Germline V gene sequence: CDR1 ENHRY, CDR2 SYGVKD. For the CDR3, the DNA is TGTGCCATCACCGACGGGGCCTACTATGGCTACACCTTC. Protein sequence: CAITDGAYYGYTF.

This clonotype occurred many times. The chain is built from TRBV4-1 and TRBJ2-7, with D possibly matching TRBD2 (5 bases). The J call could be wrong; TRBJ2-5 is a better fit for the DNA end. CDR1 and CDR2 from the germline V gene are MGHRA and YSYEKL. CDR3 length: 12 amino acids. The CDR3 DNA reads TGCGCCAGCAGCCAAGATGGGAGGACCCAGTACTTC. Protein: CASSQDGRTQYF.

The V call is TRBV20-1, the J call TRBJ2-1; 10 nucleotides align to TRBD2. The J call may be mistaken, given a closer DNA end match to TRBJ2-7. The CDR3 is made up of 18 amino acids. Per the germline V gene, CDR1 is DFQATT and CDR2 is SNEGSKA (reference sequence). CDR3 residues: CSARREVLSGRGYNEQYF. The CDR3 DNA follows: TGCAGTGCTAGAAGGGAGGTCTTAAGCGGGAGGGGATACAATGAGCAGTACTTC.

The chain employs TRBV20-1 and TRBJ2-1, with 11 positions matching TRBD2. With 2 bases clipped from V and 2 bases from J, the junction kept 5 bases outside the gene matches. Looked up from germline, CDR1 is DFQATT and CDR2 is SNEGSKA (reference sequence). This CDR3 spans 16 amino acids. CDR3 sequence: CSARRVAGGAYNEQFF. As DNA, the CDR3 is TGCAGTGCTAGAAGGGTAGCGGGAGGGGCCTACAATGAGCAGTTCTTC.

V is TRBV2 and J is TRBJ2-3; D tentatively reads TRBD1 or TRBD2 (6 bases each). Per the germline V gene, CDR1 is SNHLY and CDR2 is FYNNEI. The CDR3 is 15 amino acids. Trimming took off 5 bases at V and 0 bases at J, with 12 bases between the two ends. The CDR3 reads CASSYQGRSTDTQYF. The CDR3 coding sequence is TGTGCCAGCAGTTATCAGGGGAGGAGCACAGATACGCAGTATTTT.

On this clonotype itself: A much bigger clone sits one base away, suggesting this may be a read error. This sequence joins TRBV29-1 and TRBJ2-1, with D maybe TRBD1 (6 bases). V shed 5 bases and J shed 10 bases, with 18 bases lying between them. CDR1 is SQVTM and CDR2 is ANQGSEA in the germline V gene. The CDR3 has 13 residues. CDR3 protein: CSVQQGVGYEQFF. The CDR3 DNA sequence: TGCAGCGTTCAACAGGGTGTCGGCTACGAGCAGTTCTTC.

The chain joins TRBV2 to TRBJ2-7, with 7 bases that match TRBD2. Germline V lookup: CDR1 SNHLY, CDR2 FYNNEI. The CDR3 has 15 amino acids. V trimming: 2 bases; J trimming: 1 base; junction bases outside the gene matches: 5. This CDR3 reads CASSEPAGPSYEQYF. The CDR3, as DNA: TGTGCCAGCAGTGAACCAGCGGGGCCGTCCTACGAGCAGTACTTC.

This clonotype came up many times. The chain joins TRBV12-3 or TRBV12-4 to TRBJ2-5; possibly TRBD1 for D (6 bases). The CDR3 is 14 residues long. V was shortened by 6 bases and J by 4 bases, with 15 bases between the two germline ends. CDR3 coding DNA: TGTGCCAGCAGCCCCTTTACAGGGACAGAGACCCAGTACTTC. It specifies CASSPFTGTETQYF.

This clonotype was detected only once. The J gene is TRBJ1-6, the V gene TRBV20-1; no definite D call. The CDR3 consists of 17 residues. Germline V lookup: CDR1 DFQATT, CDR2 SNEGSKA (reference sequence). V was cut by 5 bases and J by 0 bases, with 17 bases left in between. In DNA form, the CDR3 reads TGCAGTGCTGCTGATCGGGAACCGGGCTCCTATAATTCACCCCTCCACTTT. Translated: CSAADREPGSYNSPLHF.

A single count supports this clonotype. The V and J genes are TRBV27 and TRBJ2-1; 7 positions match TRBD2. V shed 0 bases, J shed 6 bases, and the junction held 2 bases outside the gene matches. Germline V gene lookup returns CDR1 MNHEY and CDR2 SMNVEV (reference sequence). This CDR3 has 14 residues. CDR3 coding DNA: TGTGCCAGCAGTTTATCCCTAGCGGTCAATGAGCAGTTCTTC. Amino acids: CASSLSLAVNEQFF.

This clonotype was seen only a few times. The rearrangement joins TRBV10-3 to TRBJ2-1, with 8 bases that match TRBD2. After removal of 3 bases from V and 5 bases from J, the junction contained 9 bases not matched to a gene. Germline values: CDR1 ENHRY, CDR2 SYGVKD. The CDR3 is 16 amino acids. The CDR3 nucleotides are TGTGCCATCAGTGAATGGCTAGCGGGCGTAGACAATGAGCAGTTCTTC. Encoded protein: CAISEWLAGVDNEQFF.

This clonotype was seen once. Its ends do not fully match the called genes, so a read error is possible. The genes are TRBV7-9 and TRBJ1-6; D might be TRBD1 (6 bases). The CDR3 extends over 14 amino acids. The germline V gene has CDR1 SEHNR and CDR2 FQNEAQ (reference sequence). CDR3 sequence: CASSGHRVDSPPHF. The CDR3 coding sequence is TGTGCCAGCAGCGGTCACAGGGTTGATTCACCCCCCCACTTT.

The chain links TRBV7-2 to TRBJ1-1; TRBD1 is a possible D gene (5 bases). V lost 3 bases to trimming and J lost 5 bases, with 16 bases between them. The CDR3 runs to 15 residues. Germline CDR1 SGHTA, CDR2 FQGNSA. CDR3 bases: TGTGCCAGCAGCTTCGATACCCCAGGGTTGACTGAAGCTTTCTTT. Translating it yields CASSFDTPGLTEAFF.